This T cell receptor (beta chain) was obtained from a study of T cell repertoires in cytomegalovirus infection. The study, taken as a whole, reports: Clonotype analysis showed dominance of the ex vivo response by HLA-C-restricted CMV-specific TCR beta clonotypes. Using cumulative public TCR beta family frequency, the authors identified those who carried CMV together with the relevant HLA.

This CDR3 spans 14 amino acids. The ends lost 7 bases at V and 4 bases at J; junction bases unmatched: 8. Per germline, CDR1 KGHDR and CDR2 SFDVKD. TCRdb used MiXCR to reprocess the reads, holding one entry per CDR3 protein. This table holds around 300,000 distinct CDR3 sequences, more than 8% found once. Concerning this clonotype: Antigen: not known.

The chain employs TRBV24-1 and TRBJ2-5; TRBD1 agrees at 7 bases. Sequencing was done on a sample of PBMCs. This receptor was taken from a human donor in good health (CMV status not recorded). Some clones in this sample may be carry-over from other donors' samples. In DNA form, the CDR3 reads TGTGCCACCAGCCGGAGACAGGGCGGAGAGACCCAGTACTTC. Its translation: CATSRRQGGETQYF.